These T cell receptor beta chains were read from a single sample in a study of T cell responses to AZD1222 COVID-19 vaccine. The protocol was immunoSEQ multiplex PCR, while the TCRdb copy is restricted to in-frame clones and leaves out a portion. The table includes over 95,000 clones, approximately 89% detected once. The specimen comprised peripheral blood, sampled on day 0 of AZD1222 vaccination. The receptor source for this set is an adult in good health. The CDR3 runs from the conserved cysteine through the conserved F or W. A D gene is named only where the DNA matches it firmly. Clone size appears in some rows only: once, few, many, or a class for an expanded clone.

J gene | clone size | D gene | V gene | CDR3 protein | CDR3 DNA
TRBJ1-5 | NA | NA | TRBV4-1 | CASSHDVGVLSNQPQHF | TGCGCCAGCAGCCACGATGTGGGAGTCCTAAGCAATCAGCCCCAGCATTTT
TRBJ2-3 | NA | NA | TRBV12-3/TRBV12-4 | CASRTVMGDTQYF | TGTGCCAGCAGGACTGTGATGGGGGATACGCAGTATTTT
TRBJ1-4 | NA | TRBD1 | TRBV19 | CASTRTGGGEKLFF | TGTGCCAGTACAAGGACAGGAGGAGGTGAAAAACTGTTTTTT
TRBJ1-5 | NA | TRBD1 | TRBV2 | CASRGQGAYQPQHF | TGTGCCAGCAGAGGACAGGGGGCTTATCAGCCCCAGCATTTT
TRBJ2-7 | NA | NA | TRBV29-1 | CSVALSLYEQYF | TGCAGCGTTGCCCTTTCACTCTACGAGCAGTACTTC
TRBJ2-7 | NA | TRBD1 | TRBV3-1/TRBV3-2 | CASSRSDRDFYEQYF | TGTGCCAGCAGCCGATCGGACAGGGACTTCTACGAGCAGTACTTC
TRBJ1-3 | NA | TRBD1 | TRBV7-2 | CASSLSAGTGSGNTIYF | TGTGCCAGCAGCTTATCCGCAGGGACAGGCTCTGGAAACACCATATATTTT
TRBJ1-2 | NA | TRBD1 | TRBV4-1 | CASSQDPARGVRGYTF | TGCGCCAGCAGCCAAGATCCGGCCAGGGGGGTGAGGGGCTACACCTTC
TRBJ1-2 | NA | NA | TRBV9 | CASSVEGGYYGYTF | TGTGCCAGCAGCGTAGAAGGCGGCTACTATGGCTACACCTTC
TRBJ1-1 | NA | NA | TRBV6-5 | CASRSRTEAFF | TGTGCCAGCAGGAGCCGGACTGAAGCTTTCTTT
TRBJ1-4 | NA | NA | TRBV24-1 | CATLNLDIATNEKLFF | TGTGCCACCCTCAATTTGGACATCGCAACTAATGAAAAACTGTTTTTT
TRBJ1-2 | NA | NA | TRBV7-8 | CASSPSDRPSNYGYTF | TGTGCCAGCAGCCCCAGCGACAGGCCTTCTAACTATGGCTACACCTTC
TRBJ1-1 | NA | TRBD1 | TRBV5-1 | CASSLRTGNTEAFF | TGCGCCAGCAGCTTGAGGACAGGGAACACTGAAGCTTTCTTT
TRBJ1-5 | NA | NA | TRBV6-2/TRBV6-3 | CASSSGGYSNQPQHF | TGTGCCAGCAGCTCGGGGGGATATAGCAATCAGCCCCAGCATTTT
TRBJ2-2 | once | TRBD1 | TRBV6-2/TRBV6-3 | CASSYVRGRDTGELFF | TGTGCCAGCAGTTACGTCAGGGGGCGAGACACCGGGGAGCTGTTTTTT
TRBJ2-7 | NA | NA | TRBV29-1 | CSVVWGSYEQYF | TGCAGCGTTGTATGGGGGAGCTACGAGCAGTACTTC
TRBJ1-5 | NA | TRBD1 | TRBV2 | CASNGNRGISNQPQHF | TGTGCCAGCAATGGGAACAGGGGTATTAGCAATCAGCCCCAGCATTTT
TRBJ1-5 | once | NA | TRBV2 | CASSKAGGNQPQHF | TGTGCCAGCAGTAAGGCAGGGGGCAATCAGCCCCAGCATTTT
TRBJ1-2 | NA | NA | TRBV5-6 | CASSFSGTIYGYTF | TGTGCCAGCAGCTTTTCAGGGACCATCTATGGCTACACCTTC
TRBJ2-3 | NA | NA | TRBV24-1 | CATSDHIRNTDTQYF | TGTGCCACCAGTGATCACATTAGGAACACAGATACGCAGTATTTT
TRBJ2-2 | many | NA | TRBV6-8 | CASSPQGAGMTGELFF | TGTGCCAGCAGCCCTCAAGGGGCAGGGATGACCGGGGAGCTGTTTTTT
TRBJ2-4 | NA | NA | TRBV7-9 | CASSFLEIRTQGGKNIQYF | TGTGCCAGCAGCTTTCTGGAGATCCGGACCCAAGGGGGCAAAAACATTCAGTACTTC
TRBJ1-6 | NA | NA | TRBV6-5 | CASNPQAGVSPLHF | TGTGCCAGCAATCCGCAGGCAGGGGTATCACCCCTCCACTTT
TRBJ1-1 | few | TRBD1 | TRBV18 | CASRGQGRNTEAFF | TGTGCCAGCCGCGGACAGGGTAGAAACACTGAAGCTTTCTTT
TRBJ1-5 | NA | NA | TRBV7-9 | CASSLGGSQPQHF | TGTGCCAGCAGCTTAGGAGGGTCTCAGCCCCAGCATTTT
TRBJ1-2 | NA | TRBD1 | TRBV2 | CASSWGQSYGYTF | TGTGCCAGCAGTTGGGGACAGAGCTATGGCTACACCTTC
TRBJ2-7 | NA | NA | TRBV5-4 | CASSLTANSYEQYF | TGTGCCAGCAGCTTGACTGCGAATTCCTACGAGCAGTACTTC
TRBJ2-3 | once | TRBD1 | TRBV7-9 | CASTPTGVGDTQYF | TGTGCCAGCACCCCAACAGGGGTGGGGGATACGCAGTATTTT
TRBJ1-1 | NA | NA | TRBV4-3 | CASSPFTGSTEAFF | TGCGCCAGCAGCCCCTTCACGGGGAGCACTGAAGCTTTCTTT
TRBJ2-5 | NA | NA | TRBV27 | CASSLDSRETQYF | TGTGCCAGCAGCCTAGACAGTCGAGAGACCCAGTACTTC
TRBJ1-6 | once | TRBD1 | TRBV7-9 | CASSQGRQGDSPLHF | TGTGCCAGCAGCCAGGGGCGACAGGGTGATTCACCCCTCCACTTT
TRBJ1-2 | NA | TRBD1 | TRBV6-2/TRBV6-3 | CASSLYVVAGGANYGYTF | TGTGCCAGCAGTCTTTACGTCGTGGCAGGGGGTGCTAACTATGGCTACACCTTC
TRBJ1-6 | NA | NA | TRBV12-3/TRBV12-4 | CASSFRGPAGLHF | TGTGCCAGCAGTTTTCGGGGGCCGGCCGGCCTCCACTTT
TRBJ1-2 | NA | NA | TRBV5-8 | CASSRGIVQDNYGYTF | TGTGCCAGCAGCAGAGGAATCGTACAGGATAACTATGGCTACACCTTC
TRBJ1-6 | NA | NA | TRBV27 | CASSPDRTSSYNSPLHF | TGTGCCAGCAGCCCAGACAGGACGAGCTCCTATAATTCACCCCTCCACTTT
TRBJ1-1 | NA | TRBD1 | TRBV5-1 | CASSWDRGHTEAFF | TGCGCCAGCAGCTGGGACAGGGGGCACACTGAAGCTTTCTTT
TRBJ1-6 | NA | NA | TRBV7-7 | CASSPPGGANSSSYNSPLHF | TGTGCTAGCAGCCCCCCGGGGGGGGCCAACTCAAGCTCCTATAATTCACCCCTCCACTTT
TRBJ1-1 | NA | NA | TRBV18 | CASFYSLNTEAFF | TGTGCCAGCTTCTACAGTTTGAACACTGAAGCTTTCTTT
TRBJ1-6 | NA | NA | TRBV7-2 | CASSLEAVIHSPLHF | TGTGCCAGCAGCTTAGAGGCGGTCATCCATTCACCCCTCCACTTT
TRBJ2-7 | NA | TRBD2 | TRBV6-2/TRBV6-3 | CASSSNIGPGGPEQYF | TGTGCCAGCAGTTCGAACATAGGCCCGGGGGGTCCCGAGCAGTACTTC
TRBJ1-4 | NA | NA | TRBV5-5 | CASSGTASEKLFF | TGTGCCAGCAGCGGCACAGCCTCGGAAAAACTGTTTTTT
TRBJ2-7 | NA | TRBD1 | TRBV5-6 | CASSLEGQGRYEQYF | TGTGCCAGCAGCTTGGAGGGACAGGGCAGGTACGAGCAGTACTTC
TRBJ2-7 | few | NA | TRBV7-3 | CASNRNGPPYEQYF | TGTGCCAGCAACCGTAACGGGCCCCCCTACGAGCAGTACTTC
TRBJ2-1 | NA | NA | TRBV4-2 | CASSQGVAGPREDEQFF | TGTGCCAGCAGCCAAGGGGTCGCGGGGCCTCGTGAAGATGAGCAGTTCTTC
TRBJ2-7 | once | NA | TRBV21-1 | CASSAFPSGVSYEQYF | TGTGCCAGCAGCGCCTTTCCTAGCGGGGTCTCCTACGAGCAGTACTTC
TRBJ1-1 | once | NA | TRBV6-4 | CASSDSPMTGSLPFF | TGTGCCAGCAGTGACTCCCCCATGACGGGGAGTTTGCCATTCTTT
TRBJ1-1 | few | NA | TRBV19 | CASVNLNTEAFF | TGTGCCAGTGTGAACTTAAACACTGAAGCTTTCTTT
TRBJ1-6 | NA | NA | TRBV7-6 | CASSPNALNSPLHF | TGTGCCAGCAGCCCTAACGCTCTAAATTCACCCCTCCACTTT
TRBJ2-5 | NA | TRBD2 | TRBV6-1 | CASSERLAGGKETQYF | TGTGCCAGCAGTGAACGACTAGCGGGGGGAAAAGAGACCCAGTACTTC